These 21 T cell receptor beta chains were sequenced from one sample in a study of T cells in narcolepsy. Repertoires were generated with immunoSEQ multiplex PCR, while TCRdb's copy carries only in-frame clones and drops some. Of roughly 27,000 clones in the sample, roughly four fifths are singletons; the top ten hold around 1%. Sequenced sample: memory (CD45RA-) CD4+ T cells from blood. The receptors derive from a human donor in good health.

This chain connects TRBV6-5 to TRBJ1-2; weak D call: TRBD1 (6 bases). Germline V gene data show CDR1 as MNHEY and CDR2 as SVGAGI. The CDR3 runs 14 residues. V dropped 7 bases and J dropped 4 bases, with 16 bases sitting between them. CDR3 bases: TGTGCCAGCATCACCCCGGGGGCGGCCTATGGCTACACCTTC. It encodes CASITPGAAYGYTF.

V usage is TRBV7-2 and J usage is TRBJ1-2; TRBD1 agrees at 9 bases. The CDR3 extends over 13 amino acids. The V segment lost 9 bases and the J segment 8 bases; nucleotides outside the gene matches: 10. Germline CDR1 and CDR2: SGHTA and FQGNSA. CDR3 region: CASRGTGRRGYTF. DNA of the CDR3: TGTGCCAGTAGAGGGACAGGGAGACGAGGCTACACCTTC.

The rearrangement uses TRBV7-2 and TRBJ1-4; 12 nucleotides line up with TRBD1. Looked up from germline, CDR1 is SGHTA and CDR2 is FQGNSA. The CDR3 has 19 amino acids. Trimming took 1 base from V and 6 from J; bases not matched to a gene: 12. This CDR3 reads CASSLGRDRGPYRYEKLFF. The CDR3 bases are TGTGCCAGCAGCTTAGGCCGGGACAGGGGGCCATACCGCTATGAAAAACTGTTTTTT.

V and J are TRBV11-2 and TRBJ1-2; D uncertain. The germline gives CDR1 SGHAT, CDR2 FQNNGV. With 7 bases removed from V and 4 bases from J, the gap between germline ends came to 13 bases. There are 13 residues in the CDR3. Written as DNA, the CDR3 is TGTGCCAGCACCTCTAAGGGCCCCTATGGCTACACCTTC. Translation: CASTSKGPYGYTF.

The rearrangement joins TRBV2 to TRBJ2-7; D is ambiguous. The V gene lost 8 bases and the J gene lost 2 bases, with 7 bases spanning the gap. Germline lookup yields CDR1 SNHLY and CDR2 FYNNEI. This CDR3 is built from 11 residues. CDR3 nucleotides: TGTGCCAGCCCCATCACCTACGAGCAGTACTTC. Protein sequence: CASPITYEQYF. The full variable domain, its missing parts supplied by reference TRBV2 and TRBJ2-7, is EPEVTQTPSHQVTQMGQEVILRCVPISNHLYFYWYRQILGQKVEFLVSFYNNEISEKSEIFDDQFSVERPDGSNFTLKIRSTKLEDSAMYFCASPITYEQYFGPGTRLTVT.

The CDR3 reads CASSSGLAADTQYF. CDR3 DNA: TGTGCCAGCAGTTCGGGACTAGCTGCAGATACGCAGTATTTT. The chain joins TRBV6-5 to TRBJ2-3; 9 bases agree with TRBD2. The CDR3 contains 14 residues. The germline V gene encodes CDR1 MNHEY and CDR2 SVGAGI. The ends lost 4 bases at V and 4 bases at J; junction bases unmatched: 3.

The V gene is TRBV5-8, the J gene TRBJ2-3; perhaps TRBD2 as D (6 bases). The V end was cut by 2 bases, the J end by 6 bases, with 19 bases between. Germline lookup yields CDR1 SGHTS and CDR2 YDEGEE. This CDR3 region has 16 residues. CDR3 coding DNA: TGTGCCAGCAGCTTCAACTTGGCGGGGAGCCAGGATACGCAGTATTTT. Its translation is CASSFNLAGSQDTQYF.

V usage is TRBV6-5 and J usage is TRBJ2-7; weak D call: TRBD1 (5 bases). Germline CDR1 is MNHEY and CDR2 is SVGAGI. With 6 bases removed from V and 4 bases from J, the gap between germline ends came to 16 bases. The CDR3 has 14 residues. The CDR3 DNA is TGTGCCAGCAGAAAAGGACAAAATGTGTACGAGCAGTACTTC. It specifies CASRKGQNVYEQYF.

The chain joins TRBV19 to TRBJ2-5; TRBD2 might be the D (5 bases). The CDR3 sequence is 15 residues long. Trimming left V 1 base short and J 5 bases short, with 14 bases between. Germline V lookup: CDR1 LNHDA, CDR2 SQIVND (reference sequence). The CDR3, as DNA: TGTGCCAGTAGTATAGGCACTAGGGCGTATGAGACCCAGTACTTC. This sequence encodes CASSIGTRAYETQYF.

The chain is built from TRBV30 and TRBJ2-7; D is uncertain. V was trimmed by 1 base and J by 3 bases, leaving 4 bases between them. CDR3 length: 11 residues. The V gene's germline CDR1 is GTSNPN and CDR2 SVGIG (reference sequence). In nucleotides, the CDR3 is TGTGCCTGGAGTGACAGCTACGAGCAGTACTTC. Protein product: CAWSDSYEQYF.

This clone has just a few counts. The CDR3 DNA reads as TGTGCCAGTAGTAGCCTGTATGAGCAGTTCTTC. This translates into CASSSLYEQFF. The chain uses TRBV19 and TRBJ2-1; D is uncertain. Deletions cut 4 bases from V and 8 bases from J, with 6 bases between. Germline values: CDR1 LNHDA, CDR2 SQIVND (reference sequence). This CDR3 is 11 amino acids long.

The rearrangement uses TRBV6-5 and TRBJ2-7; D gene ambiguous. Trimming cost V 6 bases and J 0 bases, with 15 bases left between them. CDR3 size: 15 residues. Per germline, CDR1 MNHEY and CDR2 SVGAGI. Here the CDR3 DNA reads TGTGCCAGCAGACACGACTCGGACGGCTCCTACGAGCAGTACTTC. This translates into CASRHDSDGSYEQYF.

The V and J genes are TRBV29-1 and TRBJ2-2; D is ambiguous. The germline gives CDR1 SQVTM, CDR2 ANQGSEA. The V end was cut by 6 bases, the J end by 2 bases, with 13 bases between. CDR3 size: 14 residues. In DNA form, the CDR3 reads TGCAGCGTAAAGGGTCACCCAAACACCGGGGAGCTGTTTTTT. As protein: CSVKGHPNTGELFF.

This clone was seen only a few times. V usage is TRBV27 and J usage is TRBJ1-2, with 7 bases that match TRBD1. Germline-derived CDR1 and CDR2 are MNHEY and SMNVEV (reference sequence). This CDR3 has 13 residues. Trimming at V came to 6 bases and at J to 8 bases, leaving 9 bases not matched to a gene. The CDR3 nucleotides are TGTGCCAGCAGAACAGGGGATCGGGGAGGCTACACCTTC. Encoded protein: CASRTGDRGGYTF.

The chain links TRBV5-1 to TRBJ2-7; D gene uncertain. Germline V gives CDR1 SGHRS, CDR2 YFSETQ. The CDR3 covers 14 residues. Deletions cut 4 bases from V and 0 bases from J, with 11 bases between. The CDR3 loop reads CASSNDAASYEQYF. CDR3 in DNA: TGCGCCAGCAGCAACGACGCGGCCTCCTACGAGCAGTACTTC.

Written as DNA, the CDR3 is TGTGCCAGCAGCTTAATCCCACAAGAGACCCAGTACTTC. It is translated as CASSLIPQETQYF. The V gene is TRBV7-9, the J gene TRBJ2-5; D not certain. Germline CDR1 is SEHNR and CDR2 is FQNEAQ (reference sequence). The V end was cut by 2 bases, the J end by 2 bases, with 6 bases between. The CDR3 contains 13 residues.

The chain joins TRBV7-9 to TRBJ2-3; D perhaps matches TRBD2 (5 bases). Deletions cut 4 bases from V and 3 bases from J, with 17 bases between. The V gene's germline CDR1 is SEHNR and CDR2 FQNEAQ (reference sequence). This CDR3 has 16 residues. CDR3: CASSSTSGGETDTQYF. The CDR3 DNA reads as TGTGCCAGCAGCTCGACCTCGGGTGGGGAGACAGATACGCAGTATTTT.

The rearrangement joins TRBV19 to TRBJ2-7; 8 bases agree with TRBD1. The J segment lost 5 bases and the V segment lost 4 bases, leaving 16 bases of the junction unmatched. Per germline, CDR1 LNHDA and CDR2 SQIVND (reference sequence). CDR3 size: 17 residues. The chain's CDR3 is CASSTRSPDRAGHEQYF. CDR3 DNA: TGTGCCAGTAGTACCCGTAGTCCGGACAGGGCAGGCCACGAGCAGTACTTC.

Here the CDR3 DNA reads TGTGCCAGCAGCCGGGGGACTAGCGGGCGGGCAGATGAGACCCAGTACTTC. This encodes CASSRGTSGRADETQYF. The rearrangement links TRBV7-2 to TRBJ2-5, with 12 bases aligning to TRBD2. Trimming at V came to 5 bases and at J to 5 bases, leaving 12 bases not matched to a gene. The CDR3 has 17 residues. Germline assignment: CDR1 SGHTA and CDR2 FQGNSA.

The chain carries TRBV11-2 and TRBJ2-2; 8 bases are shared with TRBD1. The germline V gene encodes CDR1 SGHAT and CDR2 FQNNGV. J was trimmed by 6 bases and V by 5 bases; bases with no gene match: 8. The CDR3 has 15 amino acids. The CDR3 DNA sequence: TGTGCCAGCAGCACCCAGGGGGCGCAAGCCGGGGAGCTGTTTTTT. It codes for CASSTQGAQAGELFF. Drawing the rest from reference TRBV11-2 and TRBJ2-2, the complete variable domain is EAGVAQSPRYKIIEKRQSVAFWCNPISGHATLYWYQQILGQGPKLLIQFQNNGVVDDSQLPKDRFSAERLKGVDSTLKIQPAKLEDSAVYLCASSTQGAQAGELFFGEGSRLTVL.

This sequence joins TRBV29-1 and TRBJ2-6; D perhaps matches TRBD2 (7 bases). V was clipped by 3 bases and J by 12 bases, with 18 bases between them. The V gene's germline CDR1 is SQVTM and CDR2 ANQGSEA. CDR3 length equals 14 residues. CDR3 DNA: TGCAGCGTTGAGGACGGGGGGCGGGGAAGCGTCCTGACTTTC. Its protein is CSVEDGGRGSVLTF.